This T cell receptor beta chain was observed in a study of shared clonotypes between healthy human individuals. Study-level findings and limits: Rarefaction revealed incomplete sorted-subset sequencing despite large depth. Lower generation probabilities were found for non-shared clonotypes than for those shared by all four donors.

An even split of each subset's genomic DNA across several immunoSEQ plates was performed. Profiled with immunoSEQ multiplex PCR; TCRdb holds only in-frame clones, not every one. The sample carries about 2 million clones, approximately 94% recorded once. Per the germline V gene, CDR1 is SQVTM and CDR2 is ANQGSEA. The V end lost 0 bases, the J end lost 9 bases, and 9 bases lay between the germline ends. The CDR3 sequence is 12 residues long. With respect to this clone: Its target is not known.

Naivety among CD8 cells was defined by CD45RO negativity and positive CCR7 selection, thereby excluding terminally differentiated effector memory CD45RA+ cells. The sequenced sample consisted of naive CD8+ T cells sorted from blood. The TCR was taken from a man aged 18 to 30 in good health. The genes are TRBV29-1 and TRBJ2-1; D gene unclear. CDR3 bases: TGCAGCGTTGAAGATCTGACGGTTGAGCAGTTCTTC. Amino acid sequence: CSVEDLTVEQFF.